Below are 13 T cell receptor beta chains sequenced from a single sample in a study of blood T cell repertoires in COVID-19. TCRdb keeps only in-frame clones here, not all; method: immunoSEQ multiplex PCR. The table records about 270,000 clones, roughly nine tenths of them present only once. Sequenced: peripheral blood. The receptor set was obtained from a man aged 50-60 years with acute or convalescent COVID-19.

The CDR3 DNA reads as TGTGCCAGCAGCCCGGTGGGGGGGGAAGAGACCCAGTACTTC. This encodes CASSPVGGEETQYF. The chain joins TRBV3-1 (or the pseudogene TRBV3-2) to TRBJ2-5; 7 nucleotides line up with TRBD2. J lost 3 bases, V lost 4 bases, and 5 bases had no gene match. The CDR3 runs 14 residues. Germline V gives CDR1 LGHDT, CDR2 YNNKEL (reference sequence).

The chain couples TRBV28 to TRBJ1-2; a weak D match, TRBD1 (6 bases). Germline CDR1 is MDHEN and CDR2 is SYDVKM. Trimming pared 6 bases from V and 8 bases from J, leaving 16 bases between. The CDR3 contains 13 residues. In DNA, the CDR3 is TGTGCCAGCAGACCCCCGGGGGGCGGGGGCTACACCTTC. It encodes CASRPPGGGGYTF.

The chain has TRBV9 and TRBJ2-1; D may be TRBD1 (5 bases). Trimming shortened V by 4 bases and J by 8 bases, and 19 bases separated the two germline ends. Germline V gives CDR1 SGDLS, CDR2 YYNGEE. CDR3 length equals 15 residues. DNA for the CDR3: TGTGCCAGCAGCCCGACAGCCCGGGTTCTCGATGAGCAGTTCTTC. Its protein product is CASSPTARVLDEQFF.

The chain uses TRBV7-2 and TRBJ1-2, with 10 nucleotides matching TRBD1. Trimming at V came to 7 bases and at J to 6 bases, leaving 8 bases not matched to a gene. This CDR3 comprises 14 residues. Per germline, CDR1 SGHTA and CDR2 FQGNSA. This CDR3 reads CASNYPDRGNGYTF. The CDR3 nucleotides are TGTGCCAGCAACTACCCGGACAGGGGGAATGGCTACACCTTC.

This rearrangement joins TRBV27 to TRBJ2-7; the match to TRBD1 covers 7 bases. The CDR3 consists of 15 residues. V was pared by 4 bases and J by 5 bases, with 11 bases of the junction left unmatched. Germline V gene data show CDR1 as MNHEY and CDR2 as SMNVEV (reference sequence). CDR3 nucleotides: TGTGCCAGCAGTTCTCCTCGACAGGGCGGCAACGAGCAGTACTTC. This translates into CASSSPRQGGNEQYF.

This chain joins TRBV6-5 and TRBJ1-1; 7 bases are a match to TRBD1. The trim removed 7 bases at V and 8 bases at J, leaving 4 bases unmatched. The CDR3 is 11 residues long. Germline lookup yields CDR1 MNHEY and CDR2 SVGAGI. CDR3 in DNA: TGTGCCAGCACCCGGGACAGAGAAGCTTTCTTT. Translated, it gives CASTRDREAFF.

V usage is TRBV18 and J usage is TRBJ1-1, with D uncertain. The CDR3 runs 14 residues. The V gene lost 3 bases and the J gene lost 6 bases, with 14 bases spanning the gap. Per the germline V gene, CDR1 is KGHSH and CDR2 is LQKENI. For the CDR3, the DNA is TGTGCCAGCTCACCCATCGACCAACGGGCTGAAGCTTTCTTT. This translates into CASSPIDQRAEAFF.

The rearrangement uses TRBV19 and TRBJ2-2, with 9 nucleotides matching TRBD1. Germline V gene sequence: CDR1 LNHDA, CDR2 SQIVND (reference sequence). The V gene end was trimmed by 7 bases and the J gene end by 2 bases; junction bases not matched to a gene: 5. This CDR3 is built from 15 residues. Here the CDR3 DNA reads TGTGCCAGTACGGACAGGGGCGGAAACACCGGGGAGCTGTTTTTT. Translated, it gives CASTDRGGNTGELFF.

V and J are TRBV6-5 and TRBJ2-7, with D perhaps TRBD2 (5 bases). Germline CDR1 MNHEY, CDR2 SVGAGI. This CDR3 has 13 residues. V was pared by 4 bases and J by 7 bases, with 14 bases between. This chain's CDR3 is CASSLGVGGEQYF. Written as DNA, the CDR3 is TGTGCCAGCAGTTTGGGAGTAGGTGGGGAGCAGTACTTC.

About this clone: One end of the junction fails to match germline, which may point to a read error. The chain couples TRBV7-7 to TRBJ2-2, with unresolved D. CDR1 is SSHAT, CDR2 FNYEAQ, per germline (reference sequence). This CDR3 spans 14 amino acids. The CDR3 reads CASSNDINTGELFF. In DNA, the CDR3 is TGTGCTAGCAGCAATGACATCAACACCGGGGAGCTGTTTTTT.

This chain links TRBV25-1 with TRBJ2-5; 8 bases line up with TRBD2. The CDR3 runs 16 residues. Per the germline V gene, CDR1 is MGHDK and CDR2 is SYGVNS. Losses at the gene ends were 5 bases for V and 0 bases for J; bases not matched to a gene: 8. The CDR3 reads CASSPPRGGHQETQYF. The CDR3 DNA sequence: TGTGCCAGCAGTCCCCCCCGGGGGGGCCACCAAGAGACCCAGTACTTC. Based on the CDR3 plus reference TRBV25-1 and TRBJ2-5, the full variable domain is EADIYQTPRYLVIGTGKKITLECSQTMGHDKMYWYQQDPGMELHLIHYSYGVNSTEKGDLSSESTVSRIRTEHFPLTLESARPSHTSQYLCASSPPRGGHQETQYFGPGTRLLVL.

The chain combines TRBV19 with TRBJ1-5; D may be TRBD1 (6 bases). This CDR3 has 16 amino acids. Germline V gene sequence: CDR1 LNHDA, CDR2 SQIVND (reference sequence). Trimming took off 2 bases at V and 5 bases at J, with 16 bases between the two ends. This chain's CDR3 is CASSILGRGIDQPQHF. DNA for the CDR3: TGTGCCAGTAGTATACTGGGCAGGGGAATAGATCAGCCCCAGCATTTT.

The V and J genes are TRBV5-6 and TRBJ2-7; 11 bases are shared with TRBD2. This CDR3 is 14 amino acids long. The J segment lost 9 bases and the V segment lost 0 bases, leaving 5 bases of the junction unmatched. Germline CDR1 and CDR2: SGHDT and YYEEEE. The CDR3 sequence: CASSLVSGGAGQYF. The CDR3 coding sequence is TGTGCCAGCAGCTTGGTTAGCGGGGGGGCCGGGCAGTACTTC.